These 19 T cell receptor beta chains came from one sample sequenced in a study of beta chain features in type 1 diabetes. Expressed TCRB transcripts were sequenced after all isolated RNA was converted to cDNA. Some clones are missing from TCRdb's copy, which holds only in-frame ones; the method was immunoSEQ multiplex PCR. The sample lists roughly 41,000 clones; about 52% were seen once. The sample consisted of central memory CD4+ T cells from blood. The receptors stem from a young woman in good health.

The gene calls are TRBV10-1 and TRBJ1-4, with a weak D call TRBD1 (5 bases). The CDR3 is 14 residues long. V dropped 3 bases and J dropped 10 bases, with 15 bases sitting between them. The germline V gene has CDR1 WNHNN and CDR2 SYGVQD (reference sequence). This chain's CDR3 is CASSENRQGGKLFF. DNA for the CDR3: TGCGCCAGCAGTGAAAATCGGCAGGGAGGAAAACTGTTTTTT.

The chain joins TRBV6-1 to TRBJ2-1; perhaps TRBD2 as D (6 bases). This CDR3 has 12 amino acids. Germline V lookup: CDR1 MNHNS, CDR2 SASEGT. V was trimmed by 8 bases and J by 4 bases, leaving 9 bases between them. The CDR3 nucleotides are TGTGCCAGCTTCGGGACTTACAATGAGCAGTTCTTC. Protein product: CASFGTYNEQFF.

This chain connects TRBV7-3 to TRBJ2-2; TRBD1 might be the D (6 bases). V was shortened by 1 base and J by 6 bases, with 15 bases between the two germline ends. This CDR3 comprises 16 residues. Germline CDR1 reads SGHTA; CDR2 reads FQGTGA. CDR3 region: CASSLSAGASAGELFF. The CDR3 region has the DNA TGTGCCAGCAGCTTAAGTGCAGGGGCGTCAGCCGGGGAGCTGTTTTTT.

CDR3 residues: CASSLTSTGQGSYTF. The CDR3 region has the DNA TGCGCCAGCAGCTTGACCTCGACGGGACAGGGGAGCTACACCTTC. The chain employs TRBV5-1 and TRBJ1-2; 10 bases match TRBD1. The germline V gene has CDR1 SGHRS and CDR2 YFSETQ. J was trimmed by 9 bases and V by 1 base; bases with no gene match: 9. The CDR3 contains 15 residues.

This clone was picked up a small number of times. This rearrangement joins TRBV2 to TRBJ2-3; 9 bases are a match to TRBD1. The CDR3 spans 15 residues. V was clipped by 11 bases and J by 4 bases; unmatched bases: 13. From germline, CDR1 is SNHLY and CDR2 FYNNEI. The CDR3 spells CAWSLGTGSSDTQYF. In nucleotides, the CDR3 is TGTGCCTGGAGTTTGGGGACAGGGTCCTCAGATACGCAGTATTTT.

This clone was detected ten times or more. The V and J genes are TRBV2 and TRBJ2-6; possible D gene TRBD2, 6 bases. The length of the CDR3 is 16 residues. Germline V gives CDR1 SNHLY, CDR2 FYNNEI. V was cut by 4 bases and J by 4 bases, with 14 bases left in between. The CDR3 nucleotides read TGTGCCAGCAGTGTTTTTGCGGGGACCGGGGCCAACGTCCTGACTTTC. It translates to CASSVFAGTGANVLTF.

The rearrangement links TRBV5-1 to TRBJ2-5, with D perhaps matching TRBD2 (6 bases). Germline V gene lookup returns CDR1 SGHRS and CDR2 YFSETQ. V lost 3 bases and J lost 5, with 11 bases in between. This CDR3 has 13 residues. Written as DNA, the CDR3 is TGCGCCAGCAGCTGGGGACTTGAGGAGACCCAGTACTTC. This encodes CASSWGLEETQYF.

The table lists this clone with a few counts. The same CDR3 can be traced to other DNA sequences in this sample. The chain is built from TRBV6-5 and TRBJ2-7; 8 nucleotides align to TRBD2. With 6 bases clipped from V and 2 bases from J, the junction kept 6 bases outside the gene matches. Germline V gene lookup returns CDR1 MNHEY and CDR2 SVGAGI. The CDR3 contains 14 residues. The CDR3 sequence is CASRTGGTAYEQYF. The CDR3 DNA reads as TGTGCCAGCAGGACGGGGGGGACGGCCTACGAGCAGTACTTC.

The rearrangement uses TRBV6-5 and TRBJ1-5, with TRBD1 identical over 7 bases. Trimming at V came to 6 bases and at J to 6 bases, leaving 8 bases not matched to a gene. CDR1 and CDR2 from the germline V gene are MNHEY and SVGAGI. CDR3 length: 14 amino acids. The CDR3 loop reads CASRAGGTGQPQHF. The CDR3, as DNA: TGTGCCAGCAGGGCAGGGGGAACGGGTCAGCCCCAGCATTTT.

This clone turned up a few times. V is TRBV5-1 and J is TRBJ2-1; D is perhaps TRBD2 (5 bases). The CDR3 runs 13 residues. Germline-derived CDR1 and CDR2 are SGHRS and YFSETQ. Trimming shortened V by 4 bases and J by 8 bases, and 13 bases separated the two germline ends. The CDR3 nucleotides read TGCGCCAGCAGCCGGGGTCCCTTGGATGAGCAGTTCTTC. Protein product: CASSRGPLDEQFF.

The chain has TRBV6-1 and TRBJ1-5; no clear D gene. Trimming removed 6 bases at V and 0 bases at J, with 9 bases between. The CDR3 length is 14 residues. The germline V gene encodes CDR1 MNHNS and CDR2 SASEGT. The CDR3 region is CASRNSYSNQPQHF. The CDR3 region has the DNA TGTGCCAGCAGGAACAGCTATAGCAATCAGCCCCAGCATTTT.

This clone came up a few times. V is TRBV7-6 and J is TRBJ1-1; possible D gene TRBD1, 6 bases. Germline values: CDR1 SGHVS, CDR2 FNYEAQ. V was pared by 5 bases and J by 4 bases, with 17 bases between. The CDR3 runs 15 residues. CDR3 sequence (DNA): TGTGCCAGCAGCCCACGGGGGGGGCGGTTCACTGAAGCTTTCTTT. The encoded protein is CASSPRGGRFTEAFF.

There are a few counts of this clone. The chain uses TRBV2 and TRBJ1-1; D unclear. Trimming stripped 6 bases from V and 6 bases from J, with 17 bases between. CDR1 SNHLY and CDR2 FYNNEI come from the germline V gene. The CDR3 runs to 14 residues. This CDR3 reads CASSLLGISAEAFF. CDR3 coding DNA: TGTGCCAGCAGCCTGCTCGGGATTAGCGCTGAAGCTTTCTTT.

This clone was counted only a few times. V and J are TRBV6-1 and TRBJ1-2, with TRBD1 matching over 7 bases. CDR3 size: 14 residues. Germline CDR1 and CDR2: MNHNS and SASEGT. V trimming: 0 bases; J trimming: 7 bases; junction bases outside the gene matches: 5. The CDR3 DNA follows: TGTGCCAGCAGTGAAGCCCCGGGACAGAGTGGCTACACCTTC. This codes for CASSEAPGQSGYTF.

This chain joins TRBV7-9 and TRBJ2-5, with TRBD2 matching over 7 bases. The CDR3 consists of 15 residues. The ends lost 0 bases at V and 0 bases at J; junction bases unmatched: 1. Germline CDR1 reads SEHNR; CDR2 reads FQNEAQ (reference sequence). CDR3 protein: CASSLALAHQETQYF. CDR3 DNA sequence: TGTGCCAGCAGCTTAGCACTAGCGCACCAAGAGACCCAGTACTTC.

This clone was detected a few times. V usage is TRBV30 and J usage is TRBJ2-7; possible D gene TRBD2, 5 bases. CDR1 and CDR2 (germline): GTSNPN, SVGIG (reference sequence). The CDR3 runs to 14 residues. The ends were cut back, 3 bases at V and 2 bases at J, with 14 bases in the middle. The CDR3, as DNA: TGTGCCTGGAGCTTTCCCCCGGGAACCTACGAGCAGTACTTC. Translating it yields CAWSFPPGTYEQYF. Full variable domain (missing parts from reference TRBV30 and TRBJ2-7): SQTIHQWPATLVQPVGSPLSLECTVEGTSNPNLYWYRQAAGRGLQLLFYSVGIGQISSEVPQNLSASRPQDRQFILSSKKLLLSDSGFYLCAWSFPPGTYEQYFGPGTRLTVT.

The chain employs TRBV25-1 and TRBJ1-6; possible D gene TRBD1, 5 bases. The V gene's germline CDR1 is MGHDK and CDR2 SYGVNS. The CDR3 is 14 residues long. V gave up 4 bases and J gave up 10 bases, with 14 bases separating them. The chain's CDR3 is CASSAGDLNSPLHF. As DNA, the CDR3 is TGTGCCAGCAGTGCGGGGGACCTTAACTCACCCCTCCACTTT.

The genes are TRBV5-4 and TRBJ2-2; D is perhaps TRBD1 (6 bases). Germline V gives CDR1 SGHNT, CDR2 YYREEE (reference sequence). This CDR3 is built from 13 residues. Trimming left V 5 bases short and J 5 bases short, with 10 bases between. The CDR3: CASSSGVTGELFF. The DNA of the CDR3 is TGTGCCAGCAGTTCAGGGGTAACCGGGGAGCTGTTTTTT.

The rearrangement uses TRBV7-2 and TRBJ2-7; TRBD1 agrees at 10 bases. CDR1 and CDR2 from the germline V gene are SGHTA and FQGNSA. The CDR3 extends over 15 amino acids. V gave up 5 bases and J gave up 5 bases; unmatched junction bases: 9. The CDR3 nucleotides are TGTGCCAGCAGCCGCGCCGGGACAGGGGAGCACGAGCAGTACTTC. Translated: CASSRAGTGEHEQYF.